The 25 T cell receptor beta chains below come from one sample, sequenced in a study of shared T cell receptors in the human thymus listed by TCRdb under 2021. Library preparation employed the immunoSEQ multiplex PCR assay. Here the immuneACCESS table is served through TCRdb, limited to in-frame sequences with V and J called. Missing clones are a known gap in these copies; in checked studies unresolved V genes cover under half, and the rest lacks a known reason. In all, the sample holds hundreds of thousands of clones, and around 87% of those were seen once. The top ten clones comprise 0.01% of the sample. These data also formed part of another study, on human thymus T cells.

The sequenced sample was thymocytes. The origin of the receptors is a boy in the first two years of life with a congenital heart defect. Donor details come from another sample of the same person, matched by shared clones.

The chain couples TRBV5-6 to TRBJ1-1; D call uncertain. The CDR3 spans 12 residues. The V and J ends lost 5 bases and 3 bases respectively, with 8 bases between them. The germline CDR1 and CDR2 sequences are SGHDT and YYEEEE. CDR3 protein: CASRSSDTEAFF. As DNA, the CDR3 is TGTGCCAGCAGATCCTCGGACACTGAAGCTTTCTTT.

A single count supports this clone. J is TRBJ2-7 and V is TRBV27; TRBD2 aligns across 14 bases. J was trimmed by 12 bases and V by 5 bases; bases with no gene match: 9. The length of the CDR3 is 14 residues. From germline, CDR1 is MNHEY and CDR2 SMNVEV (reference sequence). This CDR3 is CASSRRGLAGAWYF. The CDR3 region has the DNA TGTGCCAGCAGTCGGAGGGGACTAGCGGGAGCATGGTACTTC.

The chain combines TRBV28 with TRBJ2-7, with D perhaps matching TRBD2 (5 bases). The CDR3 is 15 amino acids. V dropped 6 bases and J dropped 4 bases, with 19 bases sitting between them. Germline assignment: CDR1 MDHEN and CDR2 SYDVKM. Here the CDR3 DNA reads TGTGCCAGCAGCTTTAGCCGAGGGAGACTTTACGAGCAGTACTTC. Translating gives CASSFSRGRLYEQYF. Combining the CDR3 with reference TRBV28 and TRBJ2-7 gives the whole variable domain DVKVTQSSRYLVKRTGEKVFLECVQDMDHENMFWYRQDPGLGLRLIYFSYDVKMKEKGDIPEGYSVSREKKERFSLILESASTNQTSMYLCASSFSRGRLYEQYFGPGTRLTVT.

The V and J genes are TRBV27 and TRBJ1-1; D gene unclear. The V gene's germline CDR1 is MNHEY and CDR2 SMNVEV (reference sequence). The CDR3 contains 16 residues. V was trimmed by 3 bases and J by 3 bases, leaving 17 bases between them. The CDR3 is CASSLAPREDDTEAFF. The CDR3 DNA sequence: TGTGCCAGCAGTTTGGCCCCCCGGGAGGACGACACTGAAGCTTTCTTT.

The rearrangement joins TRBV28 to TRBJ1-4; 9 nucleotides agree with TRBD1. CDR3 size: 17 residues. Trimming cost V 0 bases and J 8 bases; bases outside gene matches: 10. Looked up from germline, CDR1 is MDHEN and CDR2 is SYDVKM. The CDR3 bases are TGTGCCAGCAGTTTATGCATGAGACAGGGGGTAGAGGAAAAACTGTTTTTT. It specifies CASSLCMRQGVEEKLFF.

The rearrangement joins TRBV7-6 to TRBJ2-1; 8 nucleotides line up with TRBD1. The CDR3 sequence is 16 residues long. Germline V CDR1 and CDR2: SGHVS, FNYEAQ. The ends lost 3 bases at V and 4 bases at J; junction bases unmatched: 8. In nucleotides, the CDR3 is TGTGCCAGCAGCTTTTATCGGGACAGGCCTTACAATGAGCAGTTCTTC. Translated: CASSFYRDRPYNEQFF.

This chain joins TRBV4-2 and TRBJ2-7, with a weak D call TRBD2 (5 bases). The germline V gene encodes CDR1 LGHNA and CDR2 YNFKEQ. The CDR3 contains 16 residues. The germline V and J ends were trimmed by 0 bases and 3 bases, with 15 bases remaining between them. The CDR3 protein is CASSQDSSPRVYEQYF. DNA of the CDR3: TGTGCCAGCAGCCAAGATAGTAGCCCGAGGGTCTACGAGCAGTACTTC.

Here the CDR3 reads CASSILRTSGTWSSYEQYF. As DNA, the CDR3 is TGTGCCAGTAGTATTCTAAGGACTAGCGGCACCTGGAGCTCCTACGAGCAGTACTTC. The chain has TRBV19 and TRBJ2-7; 10 bases map to TRBD2. The CDR3 is 19 amino acids. Germline V gene sequence: CDR1 LNHDA, CDR2 SQIVND (reference sequence). The V and J ends lost 3 bases and 0 bases, in that order; junction bases with no gene match: 14.

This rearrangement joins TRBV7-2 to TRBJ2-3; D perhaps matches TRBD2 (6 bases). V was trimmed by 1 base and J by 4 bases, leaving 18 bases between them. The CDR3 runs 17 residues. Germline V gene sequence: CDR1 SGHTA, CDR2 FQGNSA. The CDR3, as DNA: TGTGCCAGCAGCTTAGGCCCCCTTAGCGGTCCTCCAGATACGCAGTATTTT. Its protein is CASSLGPLSGPPDTQYF.

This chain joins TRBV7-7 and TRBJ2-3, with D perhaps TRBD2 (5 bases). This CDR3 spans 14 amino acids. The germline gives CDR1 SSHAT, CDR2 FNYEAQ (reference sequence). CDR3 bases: TGTGCTAGCGTCAGACTTCCCAGCACAGATACGCAGTATTTT. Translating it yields CASVRLPSTDTQYF.

CDR3 DNA: TGTGCCAGCAGGACCCGGGACAGGGTAGGCGAGCAGTACTTC. This sequence encodes CASRTRDRVGEQYF. The genes are TRBV27 and TRBJ2-7, with 9 nucleotides matching TRBD1. This CDR3 is built from 14 residues. The germline V gene encodes CDR1 MNHEY and CDR2 SMNVEV (reference sequence). Trimming at V came to 6 bases and at J to 6 bases, leaving 9 bases not matched to a gene.

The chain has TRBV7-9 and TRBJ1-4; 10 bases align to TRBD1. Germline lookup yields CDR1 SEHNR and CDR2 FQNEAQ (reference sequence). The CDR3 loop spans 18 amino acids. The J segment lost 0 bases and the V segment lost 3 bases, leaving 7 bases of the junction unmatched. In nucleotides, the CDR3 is TGTGCCAGCAGCTTCCTGGACAGGGGGACCGCAACTAATGAAAAACTGTTTTTT. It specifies CASSFLDRGTATNEKLFF.

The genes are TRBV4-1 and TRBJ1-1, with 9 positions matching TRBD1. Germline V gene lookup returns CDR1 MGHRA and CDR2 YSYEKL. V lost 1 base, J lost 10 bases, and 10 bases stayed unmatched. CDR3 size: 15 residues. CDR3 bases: TGCGCCAGCAGCCAAGTCGCGGGACAGGGAGATGGAGCTTTCTTT. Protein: CASSQVAGQGDGAFF.

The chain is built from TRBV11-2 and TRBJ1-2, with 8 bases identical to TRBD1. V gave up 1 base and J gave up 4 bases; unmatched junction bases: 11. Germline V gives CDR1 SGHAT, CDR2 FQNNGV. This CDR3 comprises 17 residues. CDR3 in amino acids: CASSLGERTGLCYGYTF. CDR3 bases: TGTGCCAGCAGCTTAGGTGAACGGACAGGGTTATGCTATGGCTACACCTTC.

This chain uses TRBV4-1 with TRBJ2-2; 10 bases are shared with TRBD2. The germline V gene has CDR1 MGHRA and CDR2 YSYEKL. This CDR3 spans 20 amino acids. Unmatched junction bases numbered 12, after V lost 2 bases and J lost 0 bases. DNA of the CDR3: TGCGCCAGCAGCCAAATGCCCGGGCTAGCGGGGGAGACGAACACCGGGGAGCTGTTTTTT. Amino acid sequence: CASSQMPGLAGETNTGELFF.

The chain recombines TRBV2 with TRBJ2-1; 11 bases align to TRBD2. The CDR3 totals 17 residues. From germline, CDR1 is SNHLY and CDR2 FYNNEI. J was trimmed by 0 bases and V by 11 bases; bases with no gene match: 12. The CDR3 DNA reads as TGTGCCGGTAGTCGACTAGCGGGGTCCTCCTCCTACAATGAGCAGTTCTTC. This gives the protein CAGSRLAGSSSYNEQFF.

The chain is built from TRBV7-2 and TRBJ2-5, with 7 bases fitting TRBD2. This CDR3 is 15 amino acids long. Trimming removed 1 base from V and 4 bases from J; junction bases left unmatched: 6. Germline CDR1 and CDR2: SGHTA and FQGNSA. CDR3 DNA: TGTGCCAGCAGCTTAGTCGCGGGAGAGGCAGAGACCCAGTACTTC. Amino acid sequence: CASSLVAGEAETQYF.

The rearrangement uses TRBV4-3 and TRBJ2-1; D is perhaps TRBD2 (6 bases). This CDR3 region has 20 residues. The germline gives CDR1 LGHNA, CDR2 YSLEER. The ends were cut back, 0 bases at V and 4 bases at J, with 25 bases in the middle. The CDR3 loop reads CASSQEREQWLAPFYNEQFF. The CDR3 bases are TGCGCCAGCAGCCAAGAGAGGGAACAATGGCTAGCGCCTTTTTACAATGAGCAGTTCTTC.

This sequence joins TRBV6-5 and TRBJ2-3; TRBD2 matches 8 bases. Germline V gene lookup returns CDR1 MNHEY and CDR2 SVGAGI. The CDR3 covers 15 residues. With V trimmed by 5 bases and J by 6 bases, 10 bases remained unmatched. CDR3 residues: CASSGGPGGPDTQYF. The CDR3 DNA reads TGTGCCAGCAGTGGTGGTCCGGGAGGGCCTGATACGCAGTATTTT.

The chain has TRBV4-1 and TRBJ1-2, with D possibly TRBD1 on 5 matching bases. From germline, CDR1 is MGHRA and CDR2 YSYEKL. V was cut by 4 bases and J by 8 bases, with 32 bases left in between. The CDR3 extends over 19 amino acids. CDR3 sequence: CASSLLHPGLGRVHRGYTF. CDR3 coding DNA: TGCGCCAGCAGCCTCCTCCACCCCGGGTTGGGCAGAGTACACAGGGGCTACACCTTC.

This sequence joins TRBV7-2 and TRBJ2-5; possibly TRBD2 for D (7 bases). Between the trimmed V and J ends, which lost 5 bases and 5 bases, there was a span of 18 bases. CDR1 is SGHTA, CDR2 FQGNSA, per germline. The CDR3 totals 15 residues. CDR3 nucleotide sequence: TGTGCCAGCAGCCTTAGGGGGAGGGTGGGGGAGACCCAGTACTTC. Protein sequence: CASSLRGRVGETQYF.

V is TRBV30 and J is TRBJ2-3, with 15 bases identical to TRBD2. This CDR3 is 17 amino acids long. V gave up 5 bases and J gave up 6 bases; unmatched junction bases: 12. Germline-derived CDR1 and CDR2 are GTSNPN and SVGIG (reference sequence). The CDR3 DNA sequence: TGTGCCTGGGAGGCCCGGAGGACTAGCGGGAGGGGGGATACGCAGTATTTT. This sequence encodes CAWEARRTSGRGDTQYF.

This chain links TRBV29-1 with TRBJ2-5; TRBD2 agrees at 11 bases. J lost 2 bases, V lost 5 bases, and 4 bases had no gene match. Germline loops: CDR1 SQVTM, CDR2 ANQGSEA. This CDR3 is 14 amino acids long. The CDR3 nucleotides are TGCAGCGTTCATGGGACTAGCGGACAAGAGACCCAGTACTTC. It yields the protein CSVHGTSGQETQYF.

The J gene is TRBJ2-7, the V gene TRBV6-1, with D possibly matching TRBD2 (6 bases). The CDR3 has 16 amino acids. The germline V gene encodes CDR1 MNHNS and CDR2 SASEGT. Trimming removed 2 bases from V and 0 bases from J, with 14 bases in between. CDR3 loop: CASSERAGPLSYEQYF. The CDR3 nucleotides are TGTGCCAGCAGTGAACGGGCGGGGCCCCTCTCCTACGAGCAGTACTTC.

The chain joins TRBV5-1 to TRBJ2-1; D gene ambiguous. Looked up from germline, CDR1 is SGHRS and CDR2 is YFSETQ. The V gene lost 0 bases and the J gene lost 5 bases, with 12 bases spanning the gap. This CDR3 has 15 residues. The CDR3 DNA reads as TGCGCCAGCAGCTTGGCCGGCGGCTACAACAATGAGCAGTTCTTC. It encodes CASSLAGGYNNEQFF.